A single sample gave rise to the 7 T cell receptor beta chains below, sequenced in a study of low-dose radiotherapy and immunotherapy resistance in tumors. Stated time point: before trial treatment. First-strand cDNA used TRAV- and TRBV-specific primers, covering alpha and beta chains. Over 20 PCR cycles, TCRs were amplified from a constant-region primer and V-primer adapter. TCRdb processed the reads anew with MiXCR; each CDR3 protein has one entry. The sample lists around 68,000 distinct CDR3 sequences; 26% were seen once. Sequencing used PBMCs, obtained before treatment. These receptors came from a male donor with rectosigmoid adenocarcinoma.

V usage is TRBV25-1 and J usage is TRBJ2-5, with 7 bases identical to TRBD1. This CDR3 is built from 14 residues. With V trimmed by 6 bases and J by 5 bases, 9 bases remained unmatched. Germline CDR1 and CDR2: MGHDK and SYGVNS. CDR3 coding DNA: TGTGCCAGCAGAGATGACAGGGTAGGGGAGACCCAGTACTTC. Amino acids: CASRDDRVGETQYF.

To note about this clonotype: It is likely a read error: a sequence one base away is far more abundant. The chain has TRBV6-5 and TRBJ1-1; D call uncertain. Trimming cost V 5 bases and J 1 base, with 14 bases left between them. The CDR3 is made up of 15 amino acids. Germline CDR1 and CDR2: MNHEY and SVGAGI. CDR3 in amino acids: CASSDPQDKNTEAFF. The CDR3, as DNA: TGTGCCAGCAGTGACCCTCAGGATAAGAACACTGAAGCTTTCTTT.

This clonotype was picked up many times. The chain couples TRBV2 to TRBJ1-1, with TRBD1 matching 10 bases. Per the germline V gene, CDR1 is SNHLY and CDR2 is FYNNEI. The CDR3 is 16 amino acids. The trim removed 0 bases at V and 5 bases at J, leaving 6 bases unmatched. The CDR3 DNA reads as TGTGCCAGCAGTGAAGCTGGAGGGACAGGGGTTACTGAAGCTTTCTTT. The encoded protein is CASSEAGGTGVTEAFF.

This clonotype was detected ten times or more. In nucleotides, the CDR3 is TGCGCCAGCAGCAATTTTCCAGAGGGGCCCGGGGAGCTGTTTTTT. It is translated as CASSNFPEGPGELFF. The chain employs TRBV5-1 and TRBJ2-2; perhaps D is TRBD1 or TRBD2 (5 bases each). The CDR3 loop spans 15 amino acids. Trimming took off 4 bases at V and 6 bases at J, with 16 bases between the two ends. The germline gives CDR1 SGHRS, CDR2 YFSETQ.

This clonotype has ten or more counts. In DNA form, the CDR3 reads TGTGCCACCAGCAGCCCCGGGACAGGGAGCACAGATACGCAGTATTTT. Residues: CATSSPGTGSTDTQYF. The chain is built from TRBV15 and TRBJ2-3, with 9 bases lining up with TRBD1. Germline values: CDR1 LNHNV, CDR2 YYDKDF (reference sequence). CDR3 length: 16 residues. The trim removed 3 bases at V and 0 bases at J, leaving 4 bases unmatched.

This clonotype came up many times. V is TRBV19 and J is TRBJ2-6, with TRBD1 matching 7 bases. This CDR3 contains 15 residues. Germline V gene sequence: CDR1 LNHDA, CDR2 SQIVND (reference sequence). V lost 9 bases and J lost 2; bases outside the gene matches: 7. CDR3 residues: CASKGAHTGANVLTF. CDR3 nucleotides: TGTGCCAGCAAGGGGGCGCACACTGGGGCCAACGTCCTGACTTTC.

This chain joins TRBV29-1 and TRBJ2-7, with 8 bases lining up with TRBD1. Per germline, CDR1 SQVTM and CDR2 ANQGSEA. V lost 2 bases and J lost 1; bases outside the gene matches: 13. The length of the CDR3 is 17 residues. The CDR3 nucleotides read TGCAGCGTTGAACGGGGGTGGCAGGGGGCTGGTTCCTACGAGCAGTACTTC. Amino acid sequence: CSVERGWQGAGSYEQYF.